This T cell receptor beta chain is from a study of early T cells in non-severe SARS-CoV-2 infection. The overall study: Chains were unpaired, as sequencing was done on bulk RNA from unsorted whole blood.

The V gene lost 1 base and the J gene lost 0 bases, with 19 bases spanning the gap. CDR3 length: 18 residues. The V gene's germline CDR1 is SGHAT and CDR2 FQNNGV. This clonotype has only a few counts. No antigen is known for it. Separate cDNA molecules each had unique molecular identifiers attached to them. TCRdb ran MiXCR on the 5' RACE reads and lists one entry per CDR3 protein. This repertoire shows 68,000 or so distinct CDR3 sequences, 12% found once; its top ten account for approximately 1.7%. Findings and limits, study-wide: Matching against VDJdb likely underestimated virus-specific expansions, favoring anti-spike CD8.

The V call is TRBV11-2, the J call TRBJ2-7; no definite D call. This receptor was taken from an adult who was a healthcare worker with PCR-confirmed SARS-CoV-2 infection or an uninfected control (not recorded which). The sequenced material came from whole blood. In nucleotides, the CDR3 is TGTGCCAGCAGCTTAGGGGGTTCGGTGATAGGGTACTCCTACGAGCAGTACTTC. Translating gives CASSLGGSVIGYSYEQYF.